The T cell receptor beta chain described here comes from a study of human T cells and chemical hapten exposure. This clonotype has just a few counts. The CDR3 sequence is 15 residues long. V shed 4 bases and J 2 bases; nucleotides not matched to a gene: 4. The V gene's germline CDR1 is SGHNT and CDR2 YYREEE (reference sequence). Time point reported: pre-sensitization, week 0. Indicated treatment: therapeutic diphenylcyclopropenone sensitization with weekly scalp DPC. MiXCR was run by TCRdb on the RACE reads, yielding one entry per CDR3 protein. This sample has roughly 90,000 distinct CDR3 sequences, with 8% to 10% found just once.

The receptor was derived from a woman between 40 and 50 years old with alopecia areata. Some clones in this sample may be carry-over from other donors' samples. Specimen: whole blood, collected in connection with sensitization to the hapten diphenylcyclopropenone (DPC). The rearrangement joins TRBV5-4 to TRBJ2-5; 11 bases are shared with TRBD2. The CDR3 nucleotides are TGTGCCAGCAGCCGGGGACTAGCGGAACAAGAGACCCAGTACTTC. Translation gives CASSRGLAEQETQYF.